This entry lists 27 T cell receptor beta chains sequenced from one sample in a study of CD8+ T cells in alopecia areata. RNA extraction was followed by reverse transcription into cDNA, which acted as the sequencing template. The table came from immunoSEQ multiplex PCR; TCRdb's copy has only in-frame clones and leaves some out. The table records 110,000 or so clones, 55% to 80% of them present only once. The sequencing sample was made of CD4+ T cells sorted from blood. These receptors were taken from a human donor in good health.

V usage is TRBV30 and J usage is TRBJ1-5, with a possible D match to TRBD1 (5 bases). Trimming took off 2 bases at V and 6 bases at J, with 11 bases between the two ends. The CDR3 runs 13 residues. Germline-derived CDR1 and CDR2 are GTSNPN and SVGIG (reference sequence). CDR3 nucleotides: TGTGCCTGGAGTAGGGGCGGGGGTCAGCCCCAGCATTTT. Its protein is CAWSRGGGQPQHF. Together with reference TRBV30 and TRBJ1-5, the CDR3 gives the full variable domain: SQTIHQWPATLVQPVGSPLSLECTVEGTSNPNLYWYRQAAGRGLQLLFYSVGIGQISSEVPQNLSASRPQDRQFILSSKKLLLSDSGFYLCAWSRGGGQPQHFGDGTRLSIL.

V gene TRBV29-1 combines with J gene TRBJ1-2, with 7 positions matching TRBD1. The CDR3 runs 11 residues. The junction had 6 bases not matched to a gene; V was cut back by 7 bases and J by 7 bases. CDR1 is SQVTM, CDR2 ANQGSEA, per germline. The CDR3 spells CSGRQGSGYTF. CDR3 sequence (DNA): TGCAGCGGGCGACAGGGATCTGGCTACACCTTC. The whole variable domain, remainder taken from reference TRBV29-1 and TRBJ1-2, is SAVISQKPSRDICQRGTSLTIQCQVDSQVTMMFWYRQQPGQSLTLIATANQGSEATYESGFVIDKFPISRPNLTFSTLTVSNMSPEDSSIYLCSGRQGSGYTFGSGTRLTVV.

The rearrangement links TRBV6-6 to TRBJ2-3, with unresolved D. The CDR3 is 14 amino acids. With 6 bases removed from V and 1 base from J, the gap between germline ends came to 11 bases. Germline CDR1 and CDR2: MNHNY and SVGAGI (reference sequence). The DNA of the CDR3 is TGTGCCAGCAGCTTCTTTGGGGGCACAGATACGCAGTATTTT. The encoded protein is CASSFFGGTDTQYF.

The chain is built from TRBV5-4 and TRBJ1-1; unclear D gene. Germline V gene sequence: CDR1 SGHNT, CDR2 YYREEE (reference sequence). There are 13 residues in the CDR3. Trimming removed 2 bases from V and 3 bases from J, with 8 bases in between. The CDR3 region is CASSFERYTEAFF. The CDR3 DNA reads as TGTGCCAGCAGCTTTGAGAGGTACACTGAAGCTTTCTTT.

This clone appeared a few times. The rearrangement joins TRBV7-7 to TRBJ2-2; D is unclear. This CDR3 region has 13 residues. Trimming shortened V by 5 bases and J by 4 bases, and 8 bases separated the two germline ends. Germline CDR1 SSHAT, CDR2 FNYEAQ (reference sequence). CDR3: CASSTDTTGELFF. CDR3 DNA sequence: TGTGCCAGCAGCACTGACACCACCGGGGAGCTGTTTTTT.

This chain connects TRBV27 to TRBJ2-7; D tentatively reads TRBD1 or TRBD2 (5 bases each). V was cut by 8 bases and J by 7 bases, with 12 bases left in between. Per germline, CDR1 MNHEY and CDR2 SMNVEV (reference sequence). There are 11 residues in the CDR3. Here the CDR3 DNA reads TGTGCCAGCCCGAGGGCAGGGGAGCAGTACTTC. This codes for CASPRAGEQYF.

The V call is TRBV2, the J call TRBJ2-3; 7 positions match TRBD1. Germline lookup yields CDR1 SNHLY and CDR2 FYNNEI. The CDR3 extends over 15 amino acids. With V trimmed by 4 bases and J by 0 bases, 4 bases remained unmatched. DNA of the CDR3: TGTGCCAGCAGTGGACAGGGATCTAGCACAGATACGCAGTATTTT. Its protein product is CASSGQGSSTDTQYF.

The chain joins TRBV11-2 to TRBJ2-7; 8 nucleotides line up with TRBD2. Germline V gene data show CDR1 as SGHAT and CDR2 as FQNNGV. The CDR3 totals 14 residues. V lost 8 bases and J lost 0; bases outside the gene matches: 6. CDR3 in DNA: TGTGCCAGCGGACAGCGGGGGAGCTCCTACGAGCAGTACTTC. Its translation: CASGQRGSSYEQYF.

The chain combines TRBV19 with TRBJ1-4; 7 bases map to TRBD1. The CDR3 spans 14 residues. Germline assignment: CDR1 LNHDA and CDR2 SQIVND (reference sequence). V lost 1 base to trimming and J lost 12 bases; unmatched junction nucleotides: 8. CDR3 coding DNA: TGTGCCAGTAGTATAGGAAGGGGGCCGGCGGAACTGTTTTTT. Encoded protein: CASSIGRGPAELFF.

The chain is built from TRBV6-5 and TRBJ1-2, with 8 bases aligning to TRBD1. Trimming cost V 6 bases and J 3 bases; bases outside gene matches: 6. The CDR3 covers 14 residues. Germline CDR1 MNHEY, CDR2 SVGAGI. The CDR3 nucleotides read TGTGCCAGCAGCCAGGCGGACAGGGACTATGGCTACACCTTC. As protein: CASSQADRDYGYTF.

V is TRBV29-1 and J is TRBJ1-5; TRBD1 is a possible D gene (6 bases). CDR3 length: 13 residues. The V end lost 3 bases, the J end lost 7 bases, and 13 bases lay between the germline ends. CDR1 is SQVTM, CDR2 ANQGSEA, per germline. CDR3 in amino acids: CSVEGGGGQPQHF. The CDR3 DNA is TGCAGCGTTGAGGGGGGAGGGGGACAGCCCCAGCATTTT.

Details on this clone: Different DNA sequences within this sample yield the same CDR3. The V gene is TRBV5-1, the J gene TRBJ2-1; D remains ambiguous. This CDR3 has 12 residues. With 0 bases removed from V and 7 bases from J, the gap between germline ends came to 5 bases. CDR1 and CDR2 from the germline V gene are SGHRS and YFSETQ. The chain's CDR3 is CASSLEGNEQFF. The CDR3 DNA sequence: TGCGCCAGCAGCTTGGAAGGGAATGAGCAGTTCTTC.

The CDR3 DNA follows: TGTGCCAGCAGCCCTAGCGGGGGGACCCAAGAGACCCAGTACTTC. Its protein is CASSPSGGTQETQYF. The rearrangement uses TRBV11-1 and TRBJ2-5; TRBD2 aligns across 11 bases. This CDR3 is 15 amino acids long. The V and J ends lost 5 bases and 1 base, in that order; junction bases with no gene match: 3. Germline CDR1 is SGHAT and CDR2 is FQDESV (reference sequence). Full variable domain (rest looked up from reference TRBV11-1 and TRBJ2-5): EAEVAQSPRYKITEKSQAVAFWCDPISGHATLYWYRQILGQGPELLVQFQDESVVDDSQLPKDRFSAERLKGVDSTLKIQPAELGDSAMYLCASSPSGGTQETQYFGPGTRLLVL.

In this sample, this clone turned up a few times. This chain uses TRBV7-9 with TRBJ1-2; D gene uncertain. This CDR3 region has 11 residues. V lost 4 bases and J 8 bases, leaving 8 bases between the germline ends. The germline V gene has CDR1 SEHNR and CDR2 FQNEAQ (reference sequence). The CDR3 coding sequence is TGTGCCAGCAGCTCTGGAGGCGGCTACACCTTC. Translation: CASSSGGGYTF.

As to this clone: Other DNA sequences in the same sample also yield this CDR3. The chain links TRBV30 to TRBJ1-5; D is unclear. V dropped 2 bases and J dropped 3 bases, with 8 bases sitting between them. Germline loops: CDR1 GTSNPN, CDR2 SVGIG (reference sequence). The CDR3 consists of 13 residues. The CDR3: CAWSSGPNQPQHF. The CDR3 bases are TGTGCCTGGAGTTCGGGTCCCAATCAGCCCCAGCATTTT.

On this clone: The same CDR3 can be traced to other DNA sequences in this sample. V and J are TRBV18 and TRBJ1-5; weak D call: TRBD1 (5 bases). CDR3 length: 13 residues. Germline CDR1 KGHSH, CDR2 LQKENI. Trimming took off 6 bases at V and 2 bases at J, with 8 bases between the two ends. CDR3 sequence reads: CASSGGGNQPQHF. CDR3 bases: TGTGCCAGCTCTGGAGGGGGCAATCAGCCCCAGCATTTT.

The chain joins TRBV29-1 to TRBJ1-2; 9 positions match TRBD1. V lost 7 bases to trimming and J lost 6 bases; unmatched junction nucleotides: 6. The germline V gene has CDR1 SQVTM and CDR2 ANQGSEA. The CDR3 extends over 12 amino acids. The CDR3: CSAGGQGHGYTF. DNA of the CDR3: TGCAGCGCCGGGGGACAGGGACATGGCTACACCTTC.

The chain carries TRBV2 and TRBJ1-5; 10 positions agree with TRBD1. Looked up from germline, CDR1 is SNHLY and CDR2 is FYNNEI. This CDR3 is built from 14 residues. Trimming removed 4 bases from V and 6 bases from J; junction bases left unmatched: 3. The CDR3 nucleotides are TGTGCCAGCAGTGCGACAGGGGGCGGTCAGCCCCAGCATTTT. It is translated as CASSATGGGQPQHF. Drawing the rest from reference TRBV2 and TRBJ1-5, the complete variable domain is EPEVTQTPSHQVTQMGQEVILRCVPISNHLYFYWYRQILGQKVEFLVSFYNNEISEKSEIFDDQFSVERPDGSNFTLKIRSTKLEDSAMYFCASSATGGGQPQHFGDGTRLSIL.

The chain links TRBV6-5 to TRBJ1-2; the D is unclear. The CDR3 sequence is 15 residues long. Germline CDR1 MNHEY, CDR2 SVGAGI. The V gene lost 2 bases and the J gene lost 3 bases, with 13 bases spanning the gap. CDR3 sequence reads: CASSYAYLDDYGYTF. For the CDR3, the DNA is TGTGCCAGCAGTTACGCGTACCTCGACGACTATGGCTACACCTTC.

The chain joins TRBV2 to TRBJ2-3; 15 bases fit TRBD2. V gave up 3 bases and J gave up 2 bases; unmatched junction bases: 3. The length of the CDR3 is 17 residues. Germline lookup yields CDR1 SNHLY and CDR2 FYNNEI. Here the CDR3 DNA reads TGTGCCAGCAGTGACGGGACTAGCGGGAGGATCACAGATACGCAGTATTTT. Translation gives CASSDGTSGRITDTQYF.

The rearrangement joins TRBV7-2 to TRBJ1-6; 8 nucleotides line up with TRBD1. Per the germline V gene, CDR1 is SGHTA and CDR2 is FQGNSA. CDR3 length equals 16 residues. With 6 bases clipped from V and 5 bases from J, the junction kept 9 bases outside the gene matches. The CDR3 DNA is TGTGCCAGCAGTCATCAGGGGGCGAGGAATAATTCACCCCTCCACTTT. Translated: CASSHQGARNNSPLHF.

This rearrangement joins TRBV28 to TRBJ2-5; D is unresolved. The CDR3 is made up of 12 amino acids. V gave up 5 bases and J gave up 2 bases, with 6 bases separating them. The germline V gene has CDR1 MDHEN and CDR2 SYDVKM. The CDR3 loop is CASSEIQETQYF. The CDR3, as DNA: TGTGCCAGCAGTGAGATACAAGAGACCCAGTACTTC.

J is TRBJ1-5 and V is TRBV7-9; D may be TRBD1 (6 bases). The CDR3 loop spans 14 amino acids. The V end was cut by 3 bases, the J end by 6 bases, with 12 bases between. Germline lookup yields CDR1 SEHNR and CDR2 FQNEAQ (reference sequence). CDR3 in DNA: TGTGCCAGCAGCTTTCAGGGGTTAGGTCAGCCCCAGCATTTT. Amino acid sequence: CASSFQGLGQPQHF.

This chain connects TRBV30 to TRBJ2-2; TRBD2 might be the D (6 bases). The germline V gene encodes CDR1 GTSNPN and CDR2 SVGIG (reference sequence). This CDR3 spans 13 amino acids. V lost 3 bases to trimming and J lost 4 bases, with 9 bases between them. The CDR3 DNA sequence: TGTGCCTGGAGCGACGGGGGCACCGGGGAGCTGTTTTTT. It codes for CAWSDGGTGELFF.

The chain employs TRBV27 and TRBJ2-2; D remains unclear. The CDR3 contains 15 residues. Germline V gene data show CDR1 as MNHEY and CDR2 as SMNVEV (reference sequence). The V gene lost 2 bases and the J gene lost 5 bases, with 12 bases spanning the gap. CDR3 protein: CASSLSRVGTGELFF. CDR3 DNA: TGTGCCAGCAGTTTAAGCCGGGTCGGGACCGGGGAGCTGTTTTTT.

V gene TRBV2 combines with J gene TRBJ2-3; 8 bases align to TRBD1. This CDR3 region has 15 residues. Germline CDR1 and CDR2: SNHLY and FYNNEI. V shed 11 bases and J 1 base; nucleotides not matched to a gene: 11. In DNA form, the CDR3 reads TGTGCCTCGGGGCAGGGGGCGGCGGGCACAGATACGCAGTATTTT. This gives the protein CASGQGAAGTDTQYF.

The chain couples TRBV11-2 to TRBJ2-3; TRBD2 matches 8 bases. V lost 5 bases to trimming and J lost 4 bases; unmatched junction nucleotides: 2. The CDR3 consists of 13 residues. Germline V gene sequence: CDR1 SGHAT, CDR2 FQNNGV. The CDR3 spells CASSLGRADTQYF. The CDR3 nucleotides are TGTGCCAGCAGCCTCGGGAGGGCAGATACGCAGTATTTT.